Shown below are 18 T cell receptor beta chains from a single sample sequenced in a study of siplizumab effects on memory and regulatory T cells. Using immunoSEQ multiplex PCR, the repertoire was profiled, and TCRdb retains in-frame clones only, with some absent. The table records roughly 100,000 clones, 85% to 95% of them present only once. Material: non-Treg CD4+ T cells sorted from blood. These receptors came from a human donor in good health.

The V gene is TRBV5-4, the J gene TRBJ2-1, with 9 bases matching TRBD2. Germline-derived CDR1 and CDR2 are SGHNT and YYREEE (reference sequence). Germline trimming cut 5 bases from V and 9 bases from J; bases unmatched to any gene: 9. This CDR3 has 14 amino acids. The DNA of the CDR3 is TGTGCCAGCAGAAGGTTAGCGGGAGCGGGTGAGCAGTTCTTC. This codes for CASRRLAGAGEQFF.

The chain carries TRBV30 and TRBJ2-5; TRBD1 matches at 8 bases. Germline loops: CDR1 GTSNPN, CDR2 SVGIG (reference sequence). V trimming: 4 bases; J trimming: 2 bases; junction bases outside the gene matches: 6. The CDR3 runs to 14 residues. CDR3 region: CAWNPRTGQETQYF. DNA for the CDR3: TGTGCCTGGAACCCTAGGACAGGGCAAGAGACCCAGTACTTC.

This clone appeared once. CDR3 DNA: TGTGCCAGCAGCTTAGACATCGCGGGACAGGGTTCCGACGAGCAGTACTTC. It codes for CASSLDIAGQGSDEQYF. J is TRBJ2-7 and V is TRBV7-9; 9 bases agree with TRBD1. Germline V gene sequence: CDR1 SEHNR, CDR2 FQNEAQ (reference sequence). The CDR3 contains 17 residues. V gave up 1 base and J gave up 5 bases; unmatched junction bases: 12.

The chain couples TRBV6-1 to TRBJ2-4; D unresolved. This CDR3 comprises 13 residues. V was cut by 6 bases and J by 7 bases, with 13 bases left in between. The germline CDR1 and CDR2 sequences are MNHNS and SASEGT. This CDR3 reads CASSGGVRNIQYF. CDR3 nucleotides: TGTGCCAGCAGCGGTGGGGTAAGGAACATTCAGTACTTC.

The V and J genes are TRBV28 and TRBJ1-1, with D possibly being TRBD1 (6 bases). Germline V CDR1 and CDR2: MDHEN, SYDVKM. V lost 9 bases and J lost 9, with 17 bases in between. This CDR3 contains 12 residues. CDR3 DNA sequence: TGTGCCAGTAGCACAGGGAGCCTTAAAGCTTTCTTT. Protein product: CASSTGSLKAFF.

V usage is TRBV4-2 and J usage is TRBJ1-3, with D unclear. The CDR3 sequence is 15 residues long. V lost 3 bases and J lost 0, with 9 bases in between. Germline V gene lookup returns CDR1 LGHNA and CDR2 YNFKEQ. The CDR3 region is CASSQTTSSGNTIYF. CDR3 nucleotides: TGTGCCAGCAGCCAGACGACCAGCTCTGGAAACACCATATATTTT.

The chain has TRBV4-1 and TRBJ2-2; D is uncertain. There are 13 residues in the CDR3. Trimming pared 4 bases from V and 6 bases from J, leaving 9 bases between. Germline V lookup: CDR1 MGHRA, CDR2 YSYEKL. The CDR3 nucleotides read TGCGCCAGCAGCCTGACACGATCCGGGGAGCTGTTTTTT. This encodes CASSLTRSGELFF.

The chain combines TRBV5-1 with TRBJ1-1, with 7 bases matching TRBD1. From germline, CDR1 is SGHRS and CDR2 YFSETQ. V shed 0 bases, J shed 1 base, and the junction held 6 bases outside the gene matches. The length of the CDR3 is 16 residues. CDR3 bases: TGCGCCAGCAGCTTGGTAGGACAGGCCCCGAACACTGAAGCTTTCTTT. This gives the protein CASSLVGQAPNTEAFF.

This chain links TRBV30 with TRBJ2-7, with a possible D match to TRBD2 (5 bases). Trimming stripped 5 bases from V and 6 bases from J, with 17 bases between. The CDR3 has 13 amino acids. Germline CDR1 and CDR2: GTSNPN and SVGIG (reference sequence). This CDR3 is CAWGGLQAIEQYF. CDR3 nucleotides: TGTGCCTGGGGAGGACTTCAAGCCATCGAGCAGTACTTC. Filled out from reference TRBV30 and TRBJ2-7, the complete variable domain reads SQTIHQWPATLVQPVGSPLSLECTVEGTSNPNLYWYRQAAGRGLQLLFYSVGIGQISSEVPQNLSASRPQDRQFILSSKKLLLSDSGFYLCAWGGLQAIEQYFGPGTRLTVT.

This clone was recorded only once. The chain has TRBV27 and TRBJ2-2; D is possibly TRBD2 (6 bases). Deletions cut 6 bases from V and 4 bases from J, with 18 bases between. The CDR3 runs 16 residues. In germline, CDR1 is MNHEY, CDR2 SMNVEV (reference sequence). CDR3 in DNA: TGTGCCAGCAGGAAGGCCTCCCGGGAGCTCACCGGGGAGCTGTTTTTT. Translated, it gives CASRKASRELTGELFF.

The rearrangement uses TRBV28 and TRBJ2-7; the match to TRBD2 covers 13 bases. Unmatched junction bases numbered 6, after V lost 5 bases and J lost 5 bases. The CDR3 totals 15 residues. Germline V gives CDR1 MDHEN, CDR2 SYDVKM. CDR3 DNA sequence: TGTGCCAGCAGTGGCGGACTAGCGGGAGCCCACGAGCAGTACTTC. It is translated as CASSGGLAGAHEQYF.

CDR3 DNA: TGTGCCTGGAGTAGGGAGTGGTACACCATATATTTT. Its translation is CAWSREWYTIYF. This chain joins TRBV30 and TRBJ1-3; D unclear. The CDR3 length is 12 residues. The germline V gene encodes CDR1 GTSNPN and CDR2 SVGIG (reference sequence). Between the trimmed V and J ends, which lost 2 bases and 8 bases, there was a span of 10 bases.

V gene TRBV20-1 combines with J gene TRBJ2-3; unclear D gene. From germline, CDR1 is DFQATT and CDR2 SNEGSKA (reference sequence). This CDR3 region has 11 residues. V was pared by 3 bases and J by 5 bases, with 6 bases between. CDR3 in amino acids: CSASYRDTQYF. DNA for the CDR3: TGCAGTGCTAGCTACCGAGATACGCAGTATTTT.

The chain combines TRBV6-5 with TRBJ2-4; 7 bases are a match to TRBD1. Germline values: CDR1 MNHEY, CDR2 SVGAGI. Trimming cost V 6 bases and J 11 bases; bases outside gene matches: 10. CDR3 length: 13 amino acids. In nucleotides, the CDR3 is TGTGCCAGCAGCCCGACAGGGCCGAAGGTTCAGTACTTC. Amino acid sequence: CASSPTGPKVQYF.

The V and J genes are TRBV11-3 and TRBJ2-2; D may correspond to TRBD1 or TRBD2 (6 bases each). Trimming left V 4 bases short and J 3 bases short, with 15 bases between. The CDR3 sequence is 16 residues long. Germline CDR1 and CDR2: SGHNT and YENEEA. The CDR3 DNA reads as TGTGCCAGCAGCTGGCTTGGGGGGCGCGACACCGGGGAGCTGTTTTTT. It translates to CASSWLGGRDTGELFF.

The J gene is TRBJ1-2, the V gene TRBV30; possible D gene TRBD1, 5 bases. With 1 base removed from V and 8 bases from J, the gap between germline ends came to 11 bases. Looked up from germline, CDR1 is GTSNPN and CDR2 is SVGIG (reference sequence). The CDR3 contains 12 residues. In DNA, the CDR3 is TGTGCCTGGAGTGGGGGCCTAGAAGGCTACACCTTC. Translating it yields CAWSGGLEGYTF.

In DNA, the CDR3 is TGCAGCGCCAAAGGACAGGGTATGAGTGAGCAGTTCTTC. Translated: CSAKGQGMSEQFF. This chain uses TRBV29-1 with TRBJ2-1, with 8 bases that match TRBD1. Germline CDR1 and CDR2: SQVTM and ANQGSEA. Trimming cost V 7 bases and J 9 bases; bases outside gene matches: 11. This CDR3 contains 13 residues.

This sequence joins TRBV7-6 and TRBJ2-7; TRBD2 aligns across 14 bases. V was clipped by 3 bases and J by 2 bases; unmatched bases: 0. CDR3 length: 15 amino acids. Germline CDR1 is SGHVS and CDR2 is FNYEAQ. As DNA, the CDR3 is TGTGCCAGCAGCTTGACTAGCGGGAGGGCCTACGAGCAGTACTTC. The encoded protein is CASSLTSGRAYEQYF.